Detailed here is one T cell receptor beta chain. Its antigen is unidentified. This sample was taken from a study of lymphopenia after photon versus proton radiotherapy. Only in-frame clones appear in the TCRdb table, and some are missing; sequencing was by immunoSEQ multiplex PCR. This table has more than 25,000 clones, approximately 90% appearing once. The germline V gene has CDR1 MDHEN and CDR2 SYDVKM. V shed 3 bases and J shed 7 bases, with 4 bases lying between them. The CDR3 has 11 residues. Study outcomes and limitations: Better survival with proton therapy was suggested as possible, not demonstrated. Under photons, naive T cells and diversity fell while effector/memory populations rose. After lymphocyte nadir, photon-treated repertoires showed oligoclonal expansion, especially CD8+ Temra. In patients who died, overall survival fell as post-nadir TCR diversity dropped more.

This TCR was sampled from a man aged 45-65 years with gastric cancer. Material: peripheral blood, obtained from a patient treated with photon-based radiotherapy. The gene calls are TRBV28 and TRBJ2-1; D uncertain. The CDR3 DNA reads TGTGCCAGCAGTTTTTTAAATGAGCAGTTCTTC. Protein product: CASSFLNEQFF.